This is a list of T cell receptor beta chains from one sample in a study of blood T cell repertoires in COVID-19. The table came from immunoSEQ multiplex PCR; TCRdb's copy has only in-frame clones and leaves some out. This sample has about 100,000 clones, with 91% found just once. The sequencing input was peripheral blood. The receptors stem from a man in his 60s with acute or convalescent COVID-19. Each CDR3 is given with its conserved first and last residue. The order of the fields is J gene, clone size, D gene, V gene, CDR3 protein, CDR3 DNA. A D gene is named only where the DNA matches it firmly. Size is omitted from some rows. Given values are once, few, many or a class for expanded clones.

TRBJ1-6	NA	TRBD1	TRBV6-5	CASRDRGRPHSPLHF	TGTGCCAGCAGGGACAGGGGGCGCCCCCATTCACCCCTCCACTTT
TRBJ1-3	NA	NA	TRBV13	CASSSSQGIGNTIYF	TGTGCCAGCAGCTCCTCTCAGGGAATTGGAAACACCATATATTTT
TRBJ1-4	NA	NA	TRBV24-1	CATSAPRRRDATNEKLFF	TGTGCCACCAGTGCTCCCCGGAGGAGAGATGCAACTAATGAAAAACTGTTTTTT
TRBJ1-2	NA	TRBD1	TRBV19	CASSIVGGGIGYTF	TGTGCCAGTAGTATAGTAGGGGGCGGGATCGGCTACACCTTC
TRBJ1-1	NA	NA	TRBV27	CASSLGVPTENTEAFF	TGTGCCAGCAGTTTAGGGGTACCGACAGAGAACACTGAAGCTTTCTTT
TRBJ2-1	NA	NA	TRBV7-9	CASSLQVSYNEQFF	TGTGCCAGCAGCTTACAGGTCTCCTACAATGAGCAGTTCTTC
TRBJ2-1	NA	NA	TRBV5-1	CASSRPTRSGEQFF	TGCGCCAGCAGCCGACCCACCCGAAGCGGCGAGCAGTTCTTC
TRBJ2-5	once	NA	TRBV27	CASSLGPGEETQYF	TGTGCCAGCAGTTTAGGTCCAGGGGAAGAGACCCAGTACTTC
TRBJ2-7	NA	TRBD2	TRBV5-1	CASSPAGTAYEQYF	TGCGCCAGCAGCCCAGCGGGAACAGCCTACGAGCAGTACTTC
TRBJ1-6	few	NA	TRBV5-1	CASRTERNSPLHF	TGCGCCAGTCGGACAGAAAGAAATTCACCCCTCCACTTT
TRBJ2-3	NA	TRBD1	TRBV10-3	CAISDSGQPSTDTQYF	TGTGCCATCAGTGATTCGGGACAGCCCAGCACAGATACGCAGTATTTT
TRBJ2-2	once	NA	TRBV19	CASSQGVGTGELFF	TGTGCCAGTAGTCAAGGGGTAGGCACCGGGGAGCTGTTTTTT
TRBJ2-4	few	NA	TRBV30	CAGQTENIQYF	TGTGCCGGACAAACAGAAAACATTCAGTACTTC
TRBJ2-3	NA	NA	TRBV13	CASSLGQGSDTQYF	TGTGCCAGCAGCTTAGGACAGGGTTCGGATACGCAGTATTTT
TRBJ2-6	NA	NA	TRBV9	CASSVRLSSGANVLTF	TGTGCCAGCAGCGTACGACTGAGCTCTGGGGCCAACGTCCTGACTTTC
TRBJ2-7	NA	NA	TRBV19	CASSIPPGYEQYF	TGTGCCAGTAGTATCCCGCCGGGGTACGAGCAGTACTTC
TRBJ2-5	NA	NA	TRBV7-6	CASSLGARAGETQYF	TGTGCCAGCAGCTTAGGCGCTAGAGCCGGCGAGACCCAGTACTTC
TRBJ2-1	NA	NA	TRBV27	CASTSSPAAGANEQFF	TGTGCCAGCACTTCCTCCCCGGCGGCGGGGGCGAATGAGCAGTTCTTC
TRBJ2-2	NA	TRBD2	TRBV5-6	CASSLGVAGGTGELFF	TGTGCCAGCAGCTTGGGAGTAGCGGGAGGGACCGGGGAGCTGTTTTTT
TRBJ1-1	NA	TRBD1	TRBV19	CASSTSGTGTEAFF	TGTGCCAGTAGTACCTCCGGGACAGGCACTGAAGCTTTCTTT
TRBJ1-2	NA	NA	TRBV20-1	CSASLIRQVPYGYTF	TGCAGTGCTAGTCTGATTAGACAGGTACCCTATGGCTACACCTTC
TRBJ2-6	once	NA	TRBV9	CASSAGSGANVLTF	TGTGCCAGCAGCGCAGGCTCTGGGGCCAACGTCCTGACTTTC
TRBJ2-2	NA	TRBD1	TRBV6-5	CASSQLRGLGELFF	TGTGCCAGCAGTCAGCTCAGGGGGCTCGGGGAGCTGTTTTTT